The clone carrying this TCR beta chain was recorded many times. The antigen is undetermined. The template for TCR beta VDJ and CDR3 sequence profiling was genomic DNA. Each CDR3 protein is one row after TCRdb ran MiXCR on the reads. Of under 200,000 distinct CDR3 sequences listed, 35% to 55% are singletons. Trimming shortened V by 7 bases and J by 4 bases, and 16 bases separated the two germline ends. From germline, CDR1 is MNHNS and CDR2 SASEGT. CDR3 length equals 14 residues. These data come from a study of CD8+CD57+ T cells in acquired aplastic anemia. Findings of the study overall: In common between the patients and the controls were around 29 CD8+ CDR3 sequences.

This sequence joins TRBV6-1 and TRBJ1-2, with D maybe TRBD1 (5 bases). The source of this sequence is a human donor in good health. Sequenced material: sorted CD4+, CD8+, or CD8+CD57+ T cells (not recorded which) from PBMCs. CDR3: CASTLNQGGYGYTF. DNA for the CDR3: TGTGCCAGCACCCTTAACCAGGGAGGCTATGGCTACACCTTC.